A single sample gave rise to the 5 T cell receptor beta chains below, sequenced in a study of type 1 and type 2 diabetes patients. The PCR template was genomic DNA. The TCR beta CDR3 region was amplified using 30 forward and 13 reverse primers. Each CDR3 protein is one row after TCRdb ran MiXCR on the multiplex PCR reads. Of 280,000 or so distinct CDR3 sequences listed, over 45% are singletons. The sample was peripheral blood mononuclear cells (PBMCs). The receptors stem from a man younger than 35 with type 2 diabetes.

This clonotype was counted ten times or more. This rearrangement joins TRBV6-1 to TRBJ2-6; D is unresolved. Trimming removed 3 bases from V and 1 base from J, with 10 bases in between. Germline V gene sequence: CDR1 MNHNS, CDR2 SASEGT. The CDR3 contains 16 residues. The CDR3 reads CASSEYQKSGANVLTF. The CDR3 bases are TGTGCCAGCAGTGAGTACCAGAAATCTGGGGCCAACGTCCTGACTTTC.

The gene calls are TRBV6-5 and TRBJ1-2; TRBD1 might be the D (5 bases). Germline values: CDR1 MNHEY, CDR2 SVGAGI. Trimming took 2 bases from V and 5 from J, leaving 12 bases between them. This CDR3 is built from 14 residues. CDR3 in DNA: TGTGCCAGCAGTTACATGGGACCTCAGTATGGCTACACCTTC. Residues: CASSYMGPQYGYTF.

A few counts support this clonotype. This chain connects TRBV4-2 to TRBJ1-4; 7 nucleotides align to TRBD1. From germline, CDR1 is LGHNA and CDR2 YNFKEQ. CDR3 size: 15 residues. Germline trimming cut 0 bases from V and 7 bases from J; bases unmatched to any gene: 5. CDR3 sequence reads: CASSQDEGAGEKLFF. CDR3 nucleotide sequence: TGTGCCAGCAGCCAAGACGAGGGGGCAGGTGAAAAACTGTTTTTT.

The chain recombines TRBV7-2 with TRBJ2-2, with D uncertain. Trimming shortened V by 0 bases and J by 5 bases, and 7 bases separated the two germline ends. The CDR3 has 14 residues. Per the germline V gene, CDR1 is SGHTA and CDR2 is FQGNSA. CDR3 sequence (DNA): TGTGCCAGCAGCTTAGCAGTCCCGACCGGGGAGCTGTTTTTT. This sequence encodes CASSLAVPTGELFF.

A few counts support this clonotype. This chain uses TRBV7-2 with TRBJ1-1; D is unclear. Between the trimmed V and J ends, which lost 5 bases and 10 bases, there was a span of 11 bases. This CDR3 comprises 11 residues. Germline-derived CDR1 and CDR2 are SGHTA and FQGNSA. The CDR3 reads CASSPLPRAFF. The DNA for the CDR3 is TGTGCCAGCAGCCCCCTACCGAGAGCTTTCTTT.